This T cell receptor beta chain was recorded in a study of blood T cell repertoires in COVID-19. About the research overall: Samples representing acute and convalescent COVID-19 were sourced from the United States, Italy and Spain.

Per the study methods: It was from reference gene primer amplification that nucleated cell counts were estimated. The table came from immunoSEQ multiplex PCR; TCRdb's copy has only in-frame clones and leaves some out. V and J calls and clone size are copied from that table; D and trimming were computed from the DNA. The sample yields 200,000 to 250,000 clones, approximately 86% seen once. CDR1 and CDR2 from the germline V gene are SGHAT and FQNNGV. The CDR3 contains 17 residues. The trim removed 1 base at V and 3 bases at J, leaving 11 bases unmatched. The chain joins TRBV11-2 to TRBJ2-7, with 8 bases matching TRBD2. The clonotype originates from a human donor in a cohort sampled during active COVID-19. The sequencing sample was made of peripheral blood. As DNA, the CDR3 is TGTGCCAGCAGCTTAGCCCCTGCGGTAGCGGGGCTCTACGAGCAGTACTTC. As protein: CASSLAPAVAGLYEQYF. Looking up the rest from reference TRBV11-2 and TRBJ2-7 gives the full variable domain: EAGVAQSPRYKIIEKRQSVAFWCNPISGHATLYWYQQILGQGPKLLIQFQNNGVVDDSQLPKDRFSAERLKGVDSTLKIQPAKLEDSAVYLCASSLAPAVAGLYEQYFGPGTRLTVT.